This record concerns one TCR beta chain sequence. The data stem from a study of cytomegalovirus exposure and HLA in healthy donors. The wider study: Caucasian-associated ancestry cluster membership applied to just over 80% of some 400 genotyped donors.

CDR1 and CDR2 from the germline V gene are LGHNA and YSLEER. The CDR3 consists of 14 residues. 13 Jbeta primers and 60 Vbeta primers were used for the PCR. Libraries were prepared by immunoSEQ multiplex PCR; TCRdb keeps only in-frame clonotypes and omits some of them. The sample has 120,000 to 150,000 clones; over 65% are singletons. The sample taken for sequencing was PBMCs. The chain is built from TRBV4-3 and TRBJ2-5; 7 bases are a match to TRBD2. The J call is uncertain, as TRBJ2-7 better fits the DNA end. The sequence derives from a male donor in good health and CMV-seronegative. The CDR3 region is CASSPSSGSYEQYF. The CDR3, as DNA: TGCGCCAGCAGCCCCAGTAGCGGGTCCTACGAGCAGTACTTC.